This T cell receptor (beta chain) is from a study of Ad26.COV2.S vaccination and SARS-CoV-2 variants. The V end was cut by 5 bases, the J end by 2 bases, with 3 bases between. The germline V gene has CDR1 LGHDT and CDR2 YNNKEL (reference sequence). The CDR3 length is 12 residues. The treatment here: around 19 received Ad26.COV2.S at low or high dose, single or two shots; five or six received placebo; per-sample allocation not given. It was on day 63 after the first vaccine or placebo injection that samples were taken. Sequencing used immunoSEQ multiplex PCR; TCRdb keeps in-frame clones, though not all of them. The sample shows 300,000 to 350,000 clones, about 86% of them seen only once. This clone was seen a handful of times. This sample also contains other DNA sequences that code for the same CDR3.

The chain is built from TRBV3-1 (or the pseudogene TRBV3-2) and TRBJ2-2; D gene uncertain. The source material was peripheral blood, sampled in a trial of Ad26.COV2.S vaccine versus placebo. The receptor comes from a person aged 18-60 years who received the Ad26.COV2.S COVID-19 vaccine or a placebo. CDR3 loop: CASSLNTGELFF. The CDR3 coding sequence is TGTGCCAGCAGCTTAAACACCGGGGAGCTGTTTTTT.